This T cell receptor beta chain was sequenced in a study of T cell changes during pregnancy in multiple sclerosis. Repertoires were generated with immunoSEQ multiplex PCR, while TCRdb's copy carries only in-frame clones and drops some. The sample has approximately 90,000 clones; 85% to 95% are singletons. CDR3 length: 15 residues. Trimming cost V 4 bases and J 2 bases; bases outside gene matches: 8. Germline V gene data show CDR1 as LNHDA and CDR2 as SQIVND (reference sequence). Material: peripheral blood, obtained in the third trimester of pregnancy. This sequence joins TRBV19 and TRBJ2-7; 7 nucleotides align to TRBD1. The origin of this receptor is a female donor with multiple sclerosis, enrolled in a pregnancy study. This CDR3 reads CASSTRTGLTYEQYF. The CDR3 DNA follows: TGTGCCAGTAGTACCCGGACAGGTCTCACCTACGAGCAGTACTTC.